The rows below give T cell receptor beta chains drawn from one sample of a study of a mutant IDH1 vaccine in newly diagnosed glioma. These receptors have no identified antigens. Sequenced by immunoSEQ multiplex PCR; TCRdb stores in-frame clones only, minus some. The sample lists 25,000 to 35,000 clones; around 91% were seen once. This specimen was PBMCs, taken from a glioma patient whose treatment included an IDH1 peptide vaccine. The receptors here all came from a man between 18 and 35 years old with glioma. Both conserved end residues are part of each CDR3. Each record gives: V gene, clone size, J gene, D gene, CDR3 protein, CDR3 DNA. D genes are given only for firm matches. Size is omitted from some rows. Given values are once, few, many or a class for expanded clones.

TRBV19	-	TRBJ2-3	TRBD1	CASSTGQVLTDTQYF	TGTGCCAGTAGTACGGGACAGGTCCTCACAGATACGCAGTATTTT
TRBV5-6	-	TRBJ1-2	TRBD1	CASRPDRGLHYYGYTF	TGTGCCAGCAGACCAGACAGGGGCCTCCACTACTATGGCTACACCTTC
TRBV4-3	-	TRBJ2-7	-	CASSQDLAYEQYF	TGCGCCAGCAGCCAAGATCTGGCCTACGAGCAGTACTTC
TRBV25-1	-	TRBJ2-3	-	CASSDHTDTQYF	TGTGCCAGCAGTGACCACACAGATACGCAGTATTTT
TRBV10-3	-	TRBJ2-7	TRBD2	CATLKAGAYEQYF	TGTGCCACCTTGAAAGCGGGAGCCTACGAGCAGTACTTC
TRBV7-2	-	TRBJ2-7	TRBD2	CASSPPGLEGYEQYF	TGTGCCAGCAGCCCGCCGGGACTAGAGGGATACGAGCAGTACTTC
TRBV29-1	once	TRBJ1-1	-	CSVLMGGHTEAFF	TGCAGCGTCCTAATGGGGGGGCACACTGAAGCTTTCTTT
TRBV29-1	-	TRBJ2-7	-	CSVEAEDSYEQYF	TGCAGCGTTGAGGCTGAAGACTCCTACGAGCAGTACTTC
TRBV4-3	-	TRBJ1-2	-	CASSQDGATPSGYTF	TGCGCCAGCAGCCAAGATGGTGCTACACCATCCGGCTACACCTTC
TRBV27	-	TRBJ1-1	TRBD1	CASSLLGDRRTLNTEAFF	TGTGCCAGCAGTTTATTGGGGGACAGGAGGACACTAAACACTGAAGCTTTCTTT
TRBV7-9	-	TRBJ2-5	TRBD2	CASRTSGQETQYF	TGTGCCAGCCGGACTAGTGGGCAAGAGACCCAGTACTTC
TRBV6-6	-	TRBJ2-5	TRBD1	CASSQGQGWTQETQYF	TGTGCCAGCAGTCAAGGACAGGGATGGACCCAAGAGACCCAGTACTTC
TRBV28	-	TRBJ1-1	-	CASSFGGATTEAFF	TGTGCCAGCAGTTTCGGTGGCGCCACGACTGAAGCTTTCTTT
TRBV4-1	-	TRBJ2-7	-	CASSQDTYYEQYF	TGCGCCAGCAGCCAAGACACGTACTACGAGCAGTACTTC
TRBV4-1	-	TRBJ1-4	-	CASSQDPGNEKLFF	TGCGCCAGCAGCCAAGACCCAGGGAACGAAAAACTGTTTTTT
TRBV2	-	TRBJ2-7	TRBD1	CASRGDRYEQYF	TGTGCCAGCAGAGGGGACAGGTACGAGCAGTACTTC
TRBV7-9	-	TRBJ1-1	-	CASSARAGGEAFF	TGTGCCAGCAGCGCCCGAGCGGGAGGTGAAGCTTTCTTT
TRBV7-2	-	TRBJ2-2	TRBD1	CASSRTGPGELFF	TGTGCCAGCAGTCGGACAGGGCCCGGGGAGCTGTTTTTT
TRBV19	-	TRBJ1-4	-	CASSIMTAEKLFF	TGTGCCAGTAGTATTATGACGGCAGAAAAACTGTTTTTT
TRBV10-1	-	TRBJ1-1	-	CASRLRGTEAFF	TGCGCCAGCAGACTCCGCGGCACTGAAGCTTTCTTT
TRBV7-3	-	TRBJ1-1	-	CASSVRGGPSTEAFF	TGTGCCAGCAGCGTCCGGGGGGGACCGAGCACTGAAGCTTTCTTT
TRBV30	-	TRBJ2-5	-	CAWSGRRGGETQYF	TGTGCCTGGAGTGGGCGGAGGGGGGGAGAGACCCAGTACTTC
TRBV9	-	TRBJ2-7	-	CASSVEVGFSYEQYF	TGTGCCAGCAGCGTAGAGGTGGGATTCTCTTACGAGCAGTACTTC
TRBV29-1	-	TRBJ1-2	-	CSVRDKIYGYTF	TGCAGCGTACGGGACAAGATCTATGGCTACACCTTC
TRBV7-9	-	TRBJ2-1	TRBD2	CAISSGDYNEQFF	TGTGCCATTTCTAGCGGGGATTACAATGAGCAGTTCTTC
TRBV5-1	-	TRBJ2-5	-	CASSLGVLRETQYF	TGCGCCAGCAGCTTGGGCGTACTTCGGGAGACCCAGTACTTC
TRBV7-2	-	TRBJ1-4	TRBD1	CASSWRQGINEKLFF	TGTGCCAGCAGCTGGCGACAGGGAATTAATGAAAAACTGTTTTTT
TRBV5-4	-	TRBJ1-2	-	CASSLSPNGYTF	TGTGCCAGCAGCTTGAGTCCAAATGGCTACACCTTC
TRBV14	-	TRBJ1-4	-	CASSLVPNEKLFF	TGTGCCAGCAGCCTGGTGCCCAATGAAAAACTGTTTTTT
TRBV7-9	-	TRBJ2-5	TRBD1	CASQGQNQETQYF	TGTGCCAGCCAGGGACAGAACCAAGAGACCCAGTACTTC
TRBV30	-	TRBJ1-5	-	CAWSEGRGGNQPQHF	TGTGCCTGGAGTGAGGGCAGGGGCGGCAATCAGCCCCAGCATTTT
TRBV11-2	-	TRBJ2-2	-	CASSLGLNTGELFF	TGTGCCAGCAGCTTAGGACTAAACACCGGGGAGCTGTTTTTT
TRBV6-5	-	TRBJ1-1	-	CASSYVDRRNTEAFF	TGTGCCAGCAGTTACGTCGACAGGAGGAACACTGAAGCTTTCTTT
TRBV11-2	few	TRBJ2-1	-	CASTHSIQGGNEQFF	TGTGCCAGCACCCACTCGATCCAGGGGGGCAATGAGCAGTTCTTC
TRBV7-2	-	TRBJ2-7	TRBD1	CASSRGQGVSYEQYF	TGTGCCAGCAGCCGGGGACAGGGGGTCTCCTACGAGCAGTACTTC
TRBV20-1	-	TRBJ1-1	-	CSARAFAEAFF	TGCAGTGCTAGAGCATTCGCTGAAGCTTTCTTT
TRBV2	-	TRBJ2-7	TRBD1	CASSGDSGSSYEQYF	TGTGCCAGCAGTGGGGACAGCGGCAGCTCCTACGAGCAGTACTTC
TRBV4-1	-	TRBJ2-7	-	CASSQDLGIEQYF	TGCGCCAGCAGCCAAGATTTAGGGATCGAGCAGTACTTC
TRBV19	-	TRBJ1-1	-	CASRAGRQAFF	TGTGCCAGTAGGGCCGGGAGACAAGCTTTCTTT
TRBV4-1	-	TRBJ2-1	-	CASSQGSREQFF	TGCGCCAGCAGCCAAGGTAGCCGTGAGCAGTTCTTC
TRBV4-2	few	TRBJ2-1	-	CASSQLGRGNEQFF	TGTGCCAGCAGCCAACTGGGCAGGGGCAATGAGCAGTTCTTC
TRBV7-2	-	TRBJ2-1	-	CASSSPPGRQFF	TGTGCCAGCAGCTCCCCCCCGGGAAGGCAGTTCTTC
TRBV29-1	-	TRBJ2-3	TRBD1	CSVGTGGDTQYF	TGCAGCGTCGGGACAGGGGGAGATACGCAGTATTTT
TRBV7-9	-	TRBJ1-5	TRBD1	CASSTGTGDYSNQPQHF	TGTGCCAGCAGCACTGGGACAGGAGACTATAGCAATCAGCCCCAGCATTTT
TRBV29-1	-	TRBJ1-4	TRBD1	CSVRNGQAEKLFF	TGCAGCGTCCGAAACGGACAGGCGGAAAAACTGTTTTTT
TRBV6-5	-	TRBJ1-4	-	CASSFAMGEKLFF	TGTGCCAGCAGTTTCGCTATGGGGGAAAAACTGTTTTTT
TRBV18	-	TRBJ1-1	-	CASSGRMNTEAFF	TGTGCCAGCTCCGGGCGGATGAACACTGAAGCTTTCTTT
TRBV7-8	-	TRBJ2-1	TRBD2	CASSPTSGTYNEQFF	TGTGCCAGCAGCCCCACGAGCGGGACTTACAATGAGCAGTTCTTC
TRBV23-1	hyperexpanded	TRBJ1-5	-	CASSQSPGRRYSNQPQHF	TGCGCCAGCAGTCAATCTCCGGGACGGCGTTATAGCAATCAGCCCCAGCATTTT
TRBV4-1	-	TRBJ2-6	TRBD2	CASSQDPGGSGANVLTF	TGCGCCAGCAGCCAAGATCCGGGAGGCTCTGGGGCCAACGTCCTGACTTTC
TRBV11-2	few	TRBJ1-1	TRBD1	CASSLRTGWTEAFF	TGTGCCAGCAGCTTAAGGACAGGGTGGACTGAAGCTTTCTTT
TRBV14	-	TRBJ1-3	-	CASSRDQVFSGNTIYF	TGTGCCAGCAGCCGGGATCAGGTCTTCTCTGGAAACACCATATATTTT
TRBV7-9	once	TRBJ2-7	-	CASSLGIGASAGEQYF	TGTGCCAGCAGCTTAGGGATTGGGGCTAGTGCCGGCGAGCAGTACTTC
TRBV13	-	TRBJ2-1	TRBD2	CASSSAGLGSYNEQFF	TGTGCCAGCAGCTCCGCCGGACTAGGCTCCTACAATGAGCAGTTCTTC